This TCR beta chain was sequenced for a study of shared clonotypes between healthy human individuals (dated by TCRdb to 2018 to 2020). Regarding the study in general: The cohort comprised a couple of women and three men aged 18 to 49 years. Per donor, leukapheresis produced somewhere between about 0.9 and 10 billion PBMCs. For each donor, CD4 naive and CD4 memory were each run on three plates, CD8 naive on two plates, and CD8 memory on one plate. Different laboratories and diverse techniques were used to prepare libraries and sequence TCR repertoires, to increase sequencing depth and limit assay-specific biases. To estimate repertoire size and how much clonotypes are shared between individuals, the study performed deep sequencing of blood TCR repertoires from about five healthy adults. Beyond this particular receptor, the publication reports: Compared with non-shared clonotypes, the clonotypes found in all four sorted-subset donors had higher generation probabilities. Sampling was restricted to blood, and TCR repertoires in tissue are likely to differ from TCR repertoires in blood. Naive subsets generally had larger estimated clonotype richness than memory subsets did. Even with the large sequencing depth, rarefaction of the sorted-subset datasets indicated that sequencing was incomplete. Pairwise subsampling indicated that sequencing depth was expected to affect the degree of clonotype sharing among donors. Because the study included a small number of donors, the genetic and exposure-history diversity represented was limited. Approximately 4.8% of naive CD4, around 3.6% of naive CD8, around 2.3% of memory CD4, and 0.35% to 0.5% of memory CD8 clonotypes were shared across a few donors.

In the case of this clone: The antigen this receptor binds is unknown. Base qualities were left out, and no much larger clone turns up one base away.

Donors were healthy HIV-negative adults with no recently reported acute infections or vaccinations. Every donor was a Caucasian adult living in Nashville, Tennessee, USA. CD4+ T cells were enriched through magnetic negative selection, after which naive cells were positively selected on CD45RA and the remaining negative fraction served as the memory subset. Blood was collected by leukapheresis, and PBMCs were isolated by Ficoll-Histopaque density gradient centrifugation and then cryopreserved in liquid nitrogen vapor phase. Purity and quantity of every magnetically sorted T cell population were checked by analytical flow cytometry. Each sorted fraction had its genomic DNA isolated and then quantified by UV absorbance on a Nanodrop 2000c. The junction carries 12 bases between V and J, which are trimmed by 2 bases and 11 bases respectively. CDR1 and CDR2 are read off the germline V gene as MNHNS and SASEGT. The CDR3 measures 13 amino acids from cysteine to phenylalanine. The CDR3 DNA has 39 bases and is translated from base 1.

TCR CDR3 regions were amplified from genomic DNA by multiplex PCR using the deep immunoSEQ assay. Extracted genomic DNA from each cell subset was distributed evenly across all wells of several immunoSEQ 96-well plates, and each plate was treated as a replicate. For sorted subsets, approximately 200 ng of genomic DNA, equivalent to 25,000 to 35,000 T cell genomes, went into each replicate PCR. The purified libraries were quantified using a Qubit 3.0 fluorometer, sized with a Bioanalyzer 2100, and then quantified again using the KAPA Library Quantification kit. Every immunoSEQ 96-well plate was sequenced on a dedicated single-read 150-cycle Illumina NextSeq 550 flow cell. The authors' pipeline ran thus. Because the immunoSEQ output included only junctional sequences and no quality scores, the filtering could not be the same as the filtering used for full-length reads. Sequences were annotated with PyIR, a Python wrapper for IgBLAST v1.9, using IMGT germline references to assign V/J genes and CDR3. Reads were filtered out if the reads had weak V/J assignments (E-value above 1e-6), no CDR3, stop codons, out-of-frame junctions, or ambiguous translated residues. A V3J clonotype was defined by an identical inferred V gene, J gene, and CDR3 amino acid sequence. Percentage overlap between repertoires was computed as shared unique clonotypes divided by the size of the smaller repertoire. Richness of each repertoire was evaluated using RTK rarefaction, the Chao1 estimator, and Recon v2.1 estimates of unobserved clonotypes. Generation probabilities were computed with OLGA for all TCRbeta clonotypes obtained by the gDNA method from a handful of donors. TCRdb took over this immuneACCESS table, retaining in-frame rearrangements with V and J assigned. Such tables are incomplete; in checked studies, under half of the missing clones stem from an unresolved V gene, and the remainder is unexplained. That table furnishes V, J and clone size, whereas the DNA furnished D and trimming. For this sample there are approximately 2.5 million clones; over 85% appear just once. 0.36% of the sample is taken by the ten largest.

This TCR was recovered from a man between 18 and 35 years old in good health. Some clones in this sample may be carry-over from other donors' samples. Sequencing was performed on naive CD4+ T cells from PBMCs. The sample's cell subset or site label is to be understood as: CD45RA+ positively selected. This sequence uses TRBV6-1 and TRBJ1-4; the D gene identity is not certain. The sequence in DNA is TGTGCCAGCAGTGAACGACCGACGGGGAAACTGTTTTTT. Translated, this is CASSERPTGKLFF.